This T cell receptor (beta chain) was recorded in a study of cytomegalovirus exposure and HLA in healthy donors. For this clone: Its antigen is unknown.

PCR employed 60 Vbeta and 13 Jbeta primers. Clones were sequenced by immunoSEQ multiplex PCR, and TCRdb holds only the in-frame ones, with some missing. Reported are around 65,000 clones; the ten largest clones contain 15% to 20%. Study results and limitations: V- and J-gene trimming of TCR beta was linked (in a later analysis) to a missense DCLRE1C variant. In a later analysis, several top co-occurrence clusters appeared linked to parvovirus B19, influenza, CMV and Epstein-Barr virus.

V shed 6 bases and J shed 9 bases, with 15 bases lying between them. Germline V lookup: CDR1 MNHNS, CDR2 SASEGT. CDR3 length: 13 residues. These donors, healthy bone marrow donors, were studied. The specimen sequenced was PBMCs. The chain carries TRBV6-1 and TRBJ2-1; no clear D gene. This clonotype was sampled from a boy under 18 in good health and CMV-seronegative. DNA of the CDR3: TGTGCCAGCAGCGGATTTTCTCAGGCTGAGCAGTTCTTC. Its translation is CASSGFSQAEQFF.